This TCR beta chain was identified during a study of neurological immune-mediated disorders. The CDR3 is made up of 15 amino acids. Germline CDR1 DFQATT, CDR2 SNEGSKA (reference sequence). The V end was cut by 1 base, the J end by 2 bases, with 13 bases between. For the unsorted libraries, 2 million PBMCs stored at -80 C served as input. Many counts were recorded for this clonotype. Its antigen is not identified. Findings of the study overall: It was HTLV-1-associated myelopathy that showed the most TCR clonal expansion, while multiple sclerosis showed the least, falling below healthy controls.

Over 190 million TCR-beta sequences from 15-18 subjects came from every sequencing run. Via MiXCR, TCRdb re-called the 5' RACE reads, giving one row per CDR3 protein. The sample has about 84,000 distinct CDR3 sequences; approximately 10% are singletons. Sequencing was performed on PBMCs. The TCR was taken from a man in his forties in good health. The chain links TRBV20-1 to TRBJ2-3, with D perhaps TRBD2 (5 bases). This CDR3 reads CSARGGQRTTDTQYF. The CDR3 DNA reads TGCAGTGCTAGAGGTGGCCAGCGGACCACAGATACGCAGTATTTT.